The 23 T cell receptor beta chains in this list originate from one sample, sequenced in a study of a mutant IDH1 vaccine in newly diagnosed glioma. Antigens for these TCRs are unknown. TCRdb keeps only in-frame clones here, not all; method: immunoSEQ multiplex PCR. This table has about 83,000 clones, around nine tenths appearing once. As for time point: week 5, during vaccination. In every dose of vaccine, 300 ug of mutant IDH1 20-mer peptide was given alongside topical imiquimod. Specimen: PBMCs, collected from a glioma patient whose treatment included an IDH1 peptide vaccine. The receptors were gathered from a woman aged 45-65 years with glioma.

J is TRBJ2-7 and V is TRBV7-8; 12 nucleotides align to TRBD2. This CDR3 comprises 16 residues. Germline CDR1 and CDR2: SGHVS and FQNEAQ. The V gene end was trimmed by 2 bases and the J gene end by 7 bases; junction bases not matched to a gene: 9. The CDR3: CASSLWLAGGTGEQYF. The CDR3 coding sequence is TGTGCCAGCAGCTTATGGCTAGCGGGAGGGACGGGAGAGCAGTACTTC. Looking up the rest from reference TRBV7-8 and TRBJ2-7 gives the full variable domain: GAGVSQSPRYKVAKRGQDVALRCDPISGHVSLFWYQQALGQGPEFLTYFQNEAQLDKSGLPSDRFFAERPEGSVSTLKIQRTQQEDSAVYLCASSLWLAGGTGEQYFGPGTRLTVT.

This sequence joins TRBV19 and TRBJ2-1; a weak D match, TRBD1 (5 bases). V lost 3 bases and J lost 1, with 16 bases in between. The CDR3 consists of 17 residues. The germline gives CDR1 LNHDA, CDR2 SQIVND (reference sequence). The CDR3 here is CASSIAGQGVSYNEQFF. Here the CDR3 DNA reads TGTGCCAGTAGTATCGCCGGGCAGGGCGTTTCCTACAATGAGCAGTTCTTC.

The J gene is TRBJ2-1, the V gene TRBV19; 7 nucleotides agree with TRBD1. Germline CDR1 reads LNHDA; CDR2 reads SQIVND (reference sequence). This CDR3 spans 14 amino acids. Trimming took 5 bases from V and 1 from J; bases not matched to a gene: 2. CDR3 loop: CASSQGESYNEQFF. DNA for the CDR3: TGTGCCAGTAGTCAGGGGGAATCCTACAATGAGCAGTTCTTC.

The chain recombines TRBV6-6 with TRBJ1-3; D is unresolved. Germline values: CDR1 MNHNY, CDR2 SVGAGI (reference sequence). The CDR3 loop spans 16 amino acids. The V end lost 2 bases, the J end lost 4 bases, and 15 bases lay between the germline ends. The CDR3 reads CASSYHGEGVGNTIYF. The CDR3 DNA reads as TGTGCCAGCAGTTACCACGGGGAGGGCGTCGGAAACACCATATATTTT.

This sequence joins TRBV6-1 and TRBJ1-4, with 9 bases that match TRBD1. V was pared by 1 base and J by 7 bases, with 1 base of the junction left unmatched. Germline values: CDR1 MNHNS, CDR2 SASEGT. The CDR3 is 14 residues long. The CDR3 DNA follows: TGTGCCAGCAGTGAAGGGGACAGGGTTGAAAAACTGTTTTTT. This gives the protein CASSEGDRVEKLFF.

The CDR3 nucleotides are TGTGCCATCAGTGAGGGGGGGAACAATCAGCCCCAGCATTTT. Translation: CAISEGGNNQPQHF. The chain carries TRBV10-3 and TRBJ1-5; perhaps TRBD1 as D (5 bases). The CDR3 sequence is 14 residues long. V lost 2 bases and J lost 3, with 8 bases in between. Germline lookup yields CDR1 ENHRY and CDR2 SYGVKD.

This clone appeared a few times. The chain links TRBV5-6 to TRBJ1-4; D perhaps matches TRBD1 (6 bases). This CDR3 is 14 amino acids long. Per the germline V gene, CDR1 is SGHDT and CDR2 is YYEEEE. The V gene lost 1 base and the J gene lost 10 bases, with 14 bases spanning the gap. The CDR3 DNA is TGTGCCAGCAGCTTGAGGGGGGCTTATGGAAAACTGTTTTTT. Translating it yields CASSLRGAYGKLFF.

This chain connects TRBV6-6 to TRBJ1-4; 10 nucleotides agree with TRBD1. Germline lookup yields CDR1 MNHNY and CDR2 SVGAGI (reference sequence). This CDR3 has 15 amino acids. V lost 5 bases to trimming and J lost 8 bases; unmatched junction nucleotides: 8. The CDR3 is CASSRRQGAEEKLFF. For the CDR3, the DNA is TGTGCCAGCAGTCGGCGACAGGGGGCGGAAGAAAAACTGTTTTTT.

The chain couples TRBV30 to TRBJ2-2; TRBD2 matches at 14 bases. The CDR3 covers 17 residues. Trimming at V came to 3 bases and at J to 4 bases, leaving 7 bases not matched to a gene. Germline V gene lookup returns CDR1 GTSNPN and CDR2 SVGIG (reference sequence). CDR3 residues: CAWRAGTSGSGTGELFF. CDR3 in DNA: TGTGCCTGGAGGGCCGGGACTAGCGGGAGTGGCACCGGGGAGCTGTTTTTT.

The chain couples TRBV29-1 to TRBJ2-4; no clear D. Trimming left V 4 bases short and J 0 bases short, with 7 bases between. CDR1 SQVTM and CDR2 ANQGSEA come from the germline V gene. The CDR3 is 13 amino acids. The CDR3 DNA sequence: TGCAGCGTTGCCGAGCTAGCCAAAAACATTCAGTACTTC. Translation gives CSVAELAKNIQYF.

The V call is TRBV6-1, the J call TRBJ1-5; D is possibly TRBD1 (5 bases). CDR1 MNHNS and CDR2 SASEGT come from the germline V gene. Trimming took 7 bases from V and 3 from J, leaving 16 bases between them. The CDR3 consists of 15 residues. CDR3 residues: CASTGPRQANQPQHF. CDR3 bases: TGTGCCAGCACAGGGCCGCGACAAGCCAATCAGCCCCAGCATTTT.

The chain is built from TRBV2 and TRBJ2-1, with 12 bases that match TRBD2. V lost 4 bases and J lost 9; bases outside the gene matches: 7. Germline lookup yields CDR1 SNHLY and CDR2 FYNNEI. The CDR3 runs 15 residues. The CDR3 sequence is CASSVRLAGAGEQFF. The CDR3 bases are TGTGCCAGCAGTGTACGACTAGCGGGAGCCGGTGAGCAGTTCTTC. The full variable domain, with the rest looked up from reference TRBV2 and TRBJ2-1, is EPEVTQTPSHQVTQMGQEVILRCVPISNHLYFYWYRQILGQKVEFLVSFYNNEISEKSEIFDDQFSVERPDGSNFTLKIRSTKLEDSAMYFCASSVRLAGAGEQFFGPGTRLTVL.

The rearrangement links TRBV2 to TRBJ2-7; 7 bases are a match to TRBD1. This CDR3 spans 14 amino acids. J lost 0 bases, V lost 8 bases, and 7 bases had no gene match. The germline V gene encodes CDR1 SNHLY and CDR2 FYNNEI. The CDR3 loop is CASHRGQASYEQYF. CDR3 in DNA: TGTGCCAGCCATCGAGGACAGGCCTCCTACGAGCAGTACTTC.

The genes are TRBV19 and TRBJ1-1; 12 bases line up with TRBD1. Trimming removed 8 bases from V and 5 bases from J; junction bases left unmatched: 6. The CDR3 has 14 amino acids. Germline assignment: CDR1 LNHDA and CDR2 SQIVND (reference sequence). CDR3 in amino acids: CASGDRGRWTEAFF. In DNA, the CDR3 is TGTGCCAGTGGGGACAGGGGGCGTTGGACTGAAGCTTTCTTT.

The chain employs TRBV21-1 and TRBJ2-1; the D call TRBD2 from the table was never checked on the DNA. TRBV21-1 is a known pseudogene. The CDR3 consists of 16 residues. CDR3 coding DNA: TGTGCCAGCAGCAACGGTAGCGGGAGAGCCCCCAATGAGCAGTTCTTC. The encoded protein is CASSNGSGRAPNEQFF.

This clone occurred once. The chain joins TRBV10-3 to TRBJ1-5, with TRBD1 as a possible D gene (5 bases). Germline values: CDR1 ENHRY, CDR2 SYGVKD. The length of the CDR3 is 13 residues. V was trimmed by 6 bases and J by 0 bases, leaving 6 bases between them. The CDR3 DNA follows: TGTGCCATCAGAGACAGTAGCAATCAGCCCCAGCATTTT. Translating it yields CAIRDSSNQPQHF.

This clone was counted a single time. The V gene is TRBV27, the J gene TRBJ2-2, with unresolved D. The V and J ends lost 2 bases and 3 bases respectively, with 1 base between them. The CDR3 loop spans 12 amino acids. Germline assignment: CDR1 MNHEY and CDR2 SMNVEV (reference sequence). The CDR3 loop reads CASSLHTGELFF. The CDR3 DNA follows: TGTGCCAGCAGTTTACACACCGGGGAGCTGTTTTTT.

The rearrangement links TRBV10-1 to TRBJ2-2; D gene unclear. The CDR3 spans 11 residues. Per the germline V gene, CDR1 is WNHNN and CDR2 is SYGVQD (reference sequence). Between the trimmed V and J ends, which lost 3 bases and 7 bases, there was a span of 3 bases. CDR3 sequence: CASSEGGELFF. CDR3 in DNA: TGCGCCAGCAGTGAAGGCGGGGAGCTGTTTTTT.

The rearrangement joins TRBV2 to TRBJ1-4; 9 bases fit TRBD1. With V trimmed by 10 bases and J by 6 bases, 6 bases remained unmatched. The CDR3 covers 13 residues. Germline CDR1 and CDR2: SNHLY and FYNNEI. The DNA for the CDR3 is TGTGCCACCAAGACAGGGGGGGATGAAAAACTGTTTTTT. It is translated as CATKTGGDEKLFF. Filled out from reference TRBV2 and TRBJ1-4, the complete variable domain reads EPEVTQTPSHQVTQMGQEVILRCVPISNHLYFYWYRQILGQKVEFLVSFYNNEISEKSEIFDDQFSVERPDGSNFTLKIRSTKLEDSAMYFCATKTGGDEKLFFGSGTQLSVL.

V gene TRBV6-4 combines with J gene TRBJ2-1; TRBD2 matches at 7 bases. The germline V gene has CDR1 MRHNA and CDR2 SNTAGT. CDR3 length: 13 residues. With 5 bases clipped from V and 4 bases from J, the junction kept 2 bases outside the gene matches. CDR3 sequence: CASSTSEYNEQFF. The CDR3, as DNA: TGTGCCAGCAGTACTAGCGAGTACAATGAGCAGTTCTTC.

The J gene is TRBJ1-5, the V gene TRBV5-5, with D possibly matching TRBD1 (6 bases). The CDR3 length is 14 residues. V was pared by 6 bases and J by 6 bases, with 16 bases between. From germline, CDR1 is SGHKS and CDR2 YYEKEE (reference sequence). The CDR3 loop reads CASTLGGRTQPQHF. The CDR3 DNA follows: TGTGCCAGCACTTTAGGGGGGAGGACTCAGCCCCAGCATTTT.

The V and J genes are TRBV7-6 and TRBJ2-5, with D possibly being TRBD2 (6 bases). The V gene's germline CDR1 is SGHVS and CDR2 FNYEAQ. V dropped 1 base and J dropped 11 bases, with 20 bases sitting between them. The CDR3 sequence is 15 residues long. The CDR3 DNA follows: TGTGCCAGCAGCTTAGAGGCGGGACCCCCTCTGGAGCAGTACTTC. This gives the protein CASSLEAGPPLEQYF.

This clone has just one count. The V and J genes are TRBV5-6 and TRBJ2-7, with 8 bases aligning to TRBD2. The V segment lost 4 bases and the J segment 3 bases; nucleotides outside the gene matches: 18. Germline V gives CDR1 SGHDT, CDR2 YYEEEE. The CDR3 length is 18 residues. In DNA form, the CDR3 reads TGTGCCAGCAGCCCGTATTTTAGGGTGAGCGGGAGAGGCTACGAGCAGTACTTC. It yields the protein CASSPYFRVSGRGYEQYF.